The T cell receptor beta chain described here comes from a study of blood T cells in healthy people across ages. Using a J-beta primer mix together with a sample-barcoded 5' primer, a second PCR was run for roughly 6 to 11 cycles. TCRdb passed the 5' RACE reads through MiXCR, listing each CDR3 protein once. The repertoire holds over 1,500,000 distinct CDR3 sequences, with roughly two fifths as singletons. This clonotype was seen a handful of times. The antigen remains unidentified. The V gene lost 5 bases and the J gene lost 1 base, with 11 bases spanning the gap. CDR1 is SGHTA, CDR2 FQGNSA, per germline. The CDR3 is 14 amino acids. Whole-study results and caveats: Naive T cell percentage showed a strong correlation with TCR beta diversity. Across the age range, TCR beta diversity per million T cells fell in a roughly linear way.

Sequenced material: blood. The genes are TRBV7-2 and TRBJ1-1; no firm D call. This receptor was taken from a human donor in good health. The CDR3 bases are TGTGCCAGCAGCCGTGATTACAAGAACACTGAAGCTTTCTTT. Translating it yields CASSRDYKNTEAFF.